This record covers a single T cell receptor (beta chain). Per the authors' pipeline: Amplification of reference gene primers provided the estimated nucleated cell counts. The method was immunoSEQ multiplex PCR; TCRdb's version includes in-frame clones alone and lacks a portion of them. That table supplies the V and J calls and clone size; D and trimming were determined from the DNA. The sample has roughly 150,000 clones, 82% seen once. The V gene's germline CDR1 is LNHDA and CDR2 SQIVND (reference sequence). CDR3 length: 14 amino acids. Trimming at V came to 1 base and at J to 5 bases, leaving 3 bases not matched to a gene. The sample belongs to a study of blood T cell repertoires in COVID-19. For the study at large: Specimens from acute and convalescent COVID-19 originated in the United States, Italy and Spain. PBMCs, B-cell-depleted T cells, or T cells provided the cDNA or gDNA that made up the material.

This clonotype was sampled from a human donor with acute or convalescent COVID-19. The donor label of this sample is uncertain. V gene TRBV19 combines with J gene TRBJ1-1, with 8 bases fitting TRBD1. The specimen sequenced was peripheral blood. The CDR3 DNA reads TGTGCCAGTAGTATAGGCACAGGGGGGACTGAAGCTTTCTTT. This encodes CASSIGTGGTEAFF.